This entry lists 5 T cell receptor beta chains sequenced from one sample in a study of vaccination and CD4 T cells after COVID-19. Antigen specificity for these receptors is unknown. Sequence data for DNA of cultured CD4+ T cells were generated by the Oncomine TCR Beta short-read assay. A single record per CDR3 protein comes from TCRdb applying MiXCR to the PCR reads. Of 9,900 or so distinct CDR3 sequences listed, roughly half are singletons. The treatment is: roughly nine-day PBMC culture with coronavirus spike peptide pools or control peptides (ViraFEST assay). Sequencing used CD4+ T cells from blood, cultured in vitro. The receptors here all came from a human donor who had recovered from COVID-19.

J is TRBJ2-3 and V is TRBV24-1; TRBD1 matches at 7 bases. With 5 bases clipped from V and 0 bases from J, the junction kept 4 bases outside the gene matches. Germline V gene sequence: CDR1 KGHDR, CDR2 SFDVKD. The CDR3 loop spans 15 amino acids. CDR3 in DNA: TGTGCCACCAGTGTCGGGACAGTCAGCACAGATACGCAGTATTTT. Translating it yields CATSVGTVSTDTQYF.

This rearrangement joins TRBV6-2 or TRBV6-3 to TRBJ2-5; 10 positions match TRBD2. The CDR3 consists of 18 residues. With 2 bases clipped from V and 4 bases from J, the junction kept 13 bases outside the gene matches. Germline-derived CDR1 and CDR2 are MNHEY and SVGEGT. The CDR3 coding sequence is TGTGCCAGCAGTTACGTGATAGCGGGGGGCCTGGGACTAGAGACCCAGTACTTC. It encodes CASSYVIAGGLGLETQYF.

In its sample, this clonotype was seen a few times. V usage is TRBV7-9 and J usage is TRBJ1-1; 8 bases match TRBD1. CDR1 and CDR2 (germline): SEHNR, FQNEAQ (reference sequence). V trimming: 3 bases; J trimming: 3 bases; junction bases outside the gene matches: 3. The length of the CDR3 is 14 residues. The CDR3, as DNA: TGTGCCAGCAGCTTCCAGGGGGCGCACACTGAAGCTTTCTTT. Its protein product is CASSFQGAHTEAFF.

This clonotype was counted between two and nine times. CDR3 region: CASSLAGTGLNQPQHF. CDR3 DNA: TGTGCCAGCAGCTTAGCCGGGACAGGTCTCAATCAGCCCCAGCATTTT. The chain links TRBV7-2 to TRBJ1-5; 8 nucleotides match TRBD1. CDR3 length: 16 residues. The junction had 4 bases not matched to a gene; V was cut back by 0 bases and J by 3 bases. Per germline, CDR1 SGHTA and CDR2 FQGNSA.

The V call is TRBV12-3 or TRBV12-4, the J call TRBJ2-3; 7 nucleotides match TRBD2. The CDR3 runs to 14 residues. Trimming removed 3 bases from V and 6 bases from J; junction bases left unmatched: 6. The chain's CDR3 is CASSFRQGGDTQYF. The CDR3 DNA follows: TGTGCCAGCAGTTTTCGGCAGGGAGGGGATACGCAGTATTTT.